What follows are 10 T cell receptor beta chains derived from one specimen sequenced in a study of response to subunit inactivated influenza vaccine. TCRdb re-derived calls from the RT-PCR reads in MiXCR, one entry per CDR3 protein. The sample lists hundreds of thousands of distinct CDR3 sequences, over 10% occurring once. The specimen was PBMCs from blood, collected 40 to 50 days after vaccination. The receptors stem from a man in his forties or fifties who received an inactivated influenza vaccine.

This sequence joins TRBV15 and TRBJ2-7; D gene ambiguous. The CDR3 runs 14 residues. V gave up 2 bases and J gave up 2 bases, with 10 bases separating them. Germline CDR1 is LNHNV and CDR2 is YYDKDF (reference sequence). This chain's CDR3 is CATSRKLDAYEQYF. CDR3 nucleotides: TGTGCCACCAGCAGAAAACTCGACGCCTACGAGCAGTACTTC.

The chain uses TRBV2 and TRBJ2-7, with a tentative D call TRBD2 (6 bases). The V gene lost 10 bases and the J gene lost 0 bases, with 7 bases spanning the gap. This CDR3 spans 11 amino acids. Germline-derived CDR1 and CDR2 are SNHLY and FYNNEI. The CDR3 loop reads CATGGSYEQYF. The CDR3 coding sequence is TGTGCCACCGGGGGCTCCTACGAGCAGTACTTC.

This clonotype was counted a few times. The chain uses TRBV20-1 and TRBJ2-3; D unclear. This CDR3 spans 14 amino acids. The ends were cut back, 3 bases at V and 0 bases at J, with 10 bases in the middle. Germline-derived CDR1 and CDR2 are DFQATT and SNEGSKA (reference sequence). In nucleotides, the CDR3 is TGCAGTGCTAGTTATGAGACTAGCACAGATACGCAGTATTTT. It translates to CSASYETSTDTQYF.

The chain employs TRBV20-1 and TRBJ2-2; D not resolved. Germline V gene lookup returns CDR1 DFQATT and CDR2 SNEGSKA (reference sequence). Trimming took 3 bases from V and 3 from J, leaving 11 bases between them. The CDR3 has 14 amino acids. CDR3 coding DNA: TGCAGTGCTAGTCTCCCGCGACACACCGGGGAGCTGTTTTTT. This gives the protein CSASLPRHTGELFF.

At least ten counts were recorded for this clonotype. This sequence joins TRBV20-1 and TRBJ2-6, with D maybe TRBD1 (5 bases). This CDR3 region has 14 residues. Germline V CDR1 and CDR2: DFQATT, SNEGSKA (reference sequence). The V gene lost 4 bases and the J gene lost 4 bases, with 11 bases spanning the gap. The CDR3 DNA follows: TGCAGTGCTACCCAGGGTCCCGGGGCCAACGTCCTGACTTTC. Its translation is CSATQGPGANVLTF.

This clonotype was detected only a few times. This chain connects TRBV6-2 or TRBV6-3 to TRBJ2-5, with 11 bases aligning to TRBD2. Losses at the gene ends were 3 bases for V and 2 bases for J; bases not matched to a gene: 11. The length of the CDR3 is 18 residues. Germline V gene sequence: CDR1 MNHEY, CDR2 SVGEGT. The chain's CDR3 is CASSYLPGLAANQETQYF. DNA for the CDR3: TGTGCCAGCAGTTATCTTCCGGGACTAGCGGCTAATCAAGAGACCCAGTACTTC.

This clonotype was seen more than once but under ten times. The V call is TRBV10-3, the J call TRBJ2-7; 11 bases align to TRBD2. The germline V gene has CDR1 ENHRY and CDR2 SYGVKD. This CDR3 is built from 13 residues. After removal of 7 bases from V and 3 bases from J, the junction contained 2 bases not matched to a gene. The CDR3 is CAIMGTSGYEQYF. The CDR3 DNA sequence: TGTGCCATCATGGGGACTAGCGGCTACGAGCAGTACTTC.

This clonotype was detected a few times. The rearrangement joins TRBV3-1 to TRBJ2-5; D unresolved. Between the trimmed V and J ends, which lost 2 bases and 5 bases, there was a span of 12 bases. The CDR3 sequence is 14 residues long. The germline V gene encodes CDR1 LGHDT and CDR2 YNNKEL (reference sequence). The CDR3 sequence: CASSQTVVGETQYF. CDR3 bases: TGTGCCAGCAGCCAAACTGTGGTGGGGGAGACCCAGTACTTC.

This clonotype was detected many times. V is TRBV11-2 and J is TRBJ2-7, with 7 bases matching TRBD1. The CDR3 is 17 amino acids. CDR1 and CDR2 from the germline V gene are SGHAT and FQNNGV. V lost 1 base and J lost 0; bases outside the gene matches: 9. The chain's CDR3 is CASSLVSAGGNSYEQYF. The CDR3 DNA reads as TGTGCCAGCAGCTTAGTATCTGCAGGGGGTAACTCCTACGAGCAGTACTTC.

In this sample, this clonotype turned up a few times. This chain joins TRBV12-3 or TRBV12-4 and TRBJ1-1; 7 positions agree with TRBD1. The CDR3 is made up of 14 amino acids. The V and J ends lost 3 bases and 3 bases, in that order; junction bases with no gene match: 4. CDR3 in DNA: TGTGCCAGCAGTTTTACAGGGGCGGACACTGAAGCTTTCTTT. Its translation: CASSFTGADTEAFF.